The 2 T cell receptor beta chains in this list originate from one sample, sequenced in a study of cytomegalovirus exposure and HLA in healthy donors. Use of 60 Vbeta and 13 Jbeta primers characterized the PCR. Some clones are missing from TCRdb's copy, which holds only in-frame ones; the method was immunoSEQ multiplex PCR. Of over 150,000 clones detected, 80% appear once; the ten largest clones hold around 4.3%. Sequenced input: PBMCs. All receptors derive from a young man in good health and CMV-seronegative.

This clone was found a few times. The chain recombines TRBV28 with TRBJ2-2; the match to TRBD1 covers 10 bases. Germline V gives CDR1 MDHEN, CDR2 SYDVKM. V shed 10 bases and J 4 bases; nucleotides not matched to a gene: 6. The CDR3 contains 14 residues. The CDR3 here is CAITDRGFTGELFF. CDR3 coding DNA: TGTGCCATCACGGACAGGGGGTTCACCGGGGAGCTGTTTTTT.

The chain employs TRBV15 and TRBJ1-2; maybe TRBD1 (6 bases). Trimming removed 1 base at V and 1 base at J, with 16 bases between. The CDR3 extends over 17 amino acids. The germline V gene has CDR1 LNHNV and CDR2 YYDKDF (reference sequence). The CDR3 DNA follows: TGTGCCACCAGCAGAGTGGGGGCCCCCGGCCATAACTATGGCTACACCTTC. Translated: CATSRVGAPGHNYGYTF.